The sequence of this T cell receptor beta chain was determined in a study of CD8 T cells in Susac syndrome. The authors reverse transcribed roughly 0.5 to 1 ug RNA with random hexamers. Multiplex PCR with immunoSEQ amplified the TCR beta CDR3 across 54 Vbeta and 13 Jbeta. TCRdb reprocessed the immunoSEQ multiplex PCR reads with MiXCR, giving one entry per CDR3 protein. This sample has roughly 76,000 distinct CDR3 sequences, with 80% to 95% found just once. This clonotype was picked up a small number of times. With 3 bases removed from V and 2 bases from J, the gap between germline ends came to 11 bases. The CDR3 is 14 amino acids. Germline V gene sequence: CDR1 SNHLY, CDR2 FYNNEI.

V gene TRBV2 combines with J gene TRBJ2-7; a possible D gene is TRBD2 (6 bases). The sample taken for sequencing was CD8+ T cells from PBMCs. The source is a human donor with Susac syndrome. The CDR3, as DNA: TGTGCCAGCAGTGAGTCAGGGACTGCCTACGAGCAGTACTTC. It is translated as CASSESGTAYEQYF.